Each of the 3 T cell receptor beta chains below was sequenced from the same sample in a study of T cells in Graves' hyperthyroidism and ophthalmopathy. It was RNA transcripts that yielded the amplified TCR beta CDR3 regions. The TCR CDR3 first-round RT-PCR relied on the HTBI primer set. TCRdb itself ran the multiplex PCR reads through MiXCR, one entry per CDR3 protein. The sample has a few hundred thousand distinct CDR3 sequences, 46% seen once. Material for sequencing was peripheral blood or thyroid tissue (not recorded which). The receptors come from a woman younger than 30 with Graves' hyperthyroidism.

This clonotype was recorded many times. CDR3 nucleotide sequence: TGTGCCAGCAGGACAGGGCCTTGGAACACCGGGGAGCTGTTTTTT. Translation: CASRTGPWNTGELFF. The chain couples TRBV7-8 to TRBJ2-2; the match to TRBD1 covers 7 bases. The CDR3 is 15 residues long. V lost 6 bases, J lost 1 base, and 5 bases stayed unmatched. Germline V gene lookup returns CDR1 SGHVS and CDR2 FQNEAQ.

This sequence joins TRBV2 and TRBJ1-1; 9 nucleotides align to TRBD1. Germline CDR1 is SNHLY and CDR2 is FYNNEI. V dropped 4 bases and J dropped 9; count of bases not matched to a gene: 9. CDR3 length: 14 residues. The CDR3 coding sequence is TGTGCCAGCAGTGGACAGGGGGTGAATAATCAAGCTTTCTTT. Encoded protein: CASSGQGVNNQAFF.

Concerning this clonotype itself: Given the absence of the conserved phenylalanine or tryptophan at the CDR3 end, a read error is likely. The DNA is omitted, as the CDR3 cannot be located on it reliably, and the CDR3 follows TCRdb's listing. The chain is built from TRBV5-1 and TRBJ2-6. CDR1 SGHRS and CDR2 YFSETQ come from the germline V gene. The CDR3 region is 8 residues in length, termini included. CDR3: CASSHRTS.